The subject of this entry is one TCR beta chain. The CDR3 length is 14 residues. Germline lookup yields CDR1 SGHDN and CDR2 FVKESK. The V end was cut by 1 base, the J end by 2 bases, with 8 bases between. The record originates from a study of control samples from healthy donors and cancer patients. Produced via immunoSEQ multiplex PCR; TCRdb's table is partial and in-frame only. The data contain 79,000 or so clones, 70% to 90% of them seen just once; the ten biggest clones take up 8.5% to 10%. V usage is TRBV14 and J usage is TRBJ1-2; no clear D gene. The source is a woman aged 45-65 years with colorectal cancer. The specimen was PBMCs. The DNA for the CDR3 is TGTGCCAGCAGCCAAGGGCCAGGCAACTATGGCTACACCTTC. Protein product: CASSQGPGNYGYTF.